The next 31 T cell receptor beta chains were all read from a single sample in a study of CD8 T cells in Susac syndrome. A quantity of roughly 0.5 to 1 ug RNA underwent reverse transcription using random hexamers. MiXCR was run by TCRdb on the immunoSEQ multiplex PCR reads, yielding one entry per CDR3 protein. Of approximately 25,000 distinct CDR3 sequences in the sample, around 95% were seen once. Source material: CD8+ T cells from PBMCs. All receptors come from a human donor with Susac syndrome.

J is TRBJ2-3 and V is TRBV3-1, with D perhaps given as TRBD1 or TRBD2 (7 bases each). The CDR3 totals 15 residues. The germline V gene encodes CDR1 LGHDT and CDR2 YNNKEL (reference sequence). The ends were cut back, 2 bases at V and 3 bases at J, with 12 bases in the middle. The chain's CDR3 is CASSQYRGGTDTQYF. CDR3 coding DNA: TGTGCCAGCAGCCAATACAGGGGAGGGACAGATACGCAGTATTTT.

The chain employs TRBV7-2 and TRBJ1-2; D unclear. V lost 2 bases and J lost 2, with 9 bases in between. Germline CDR1 reads SGHTA; CDR2 reads FQGNSA. The CDR3 totals 14 residues. CDR3: CASSLNGANYGYTF. DNA of the CDR3: TGTGCCAGCAGCTTAAATGGAGCCAACTATGGCTACACCTTC.

The chain has TRBV28 and TRBJ1-1, with D unclear. Germline V gene lookup returns CDR1 MDHEN and CDR2 SYDVKM. The germline V and J ends were trimmed by 3 bases and 0 bases, with 8 bases remaining between them. This CDR3 region has 14 residues. The CDR3 DNA follows: TGTGCCAGCAGTTTCGGACGGCTGAACACTGAAGCTTTCTTT. Translation gives CASSFGRLNTEAFF. Filled out from reference TRBV28 and TRBJ1-1, the complete variable domain reads DVKVTQSSRYLVKRTGEKVFLECVQDMDHENMFWYRQDPGLGLRLIYFSYDVKMKEKGDIPEGYSVSREKKERFSLILESASTNQTSMYLCASSFGRLNTEAFFGQGTRLTVV.

The V call is TRBV9, the J call TRBJ2-3; 7 positions agree with TRBD2. Unmatched junction bases numbered 2, after V lost 0 bases and J lost 4 bases. The CDR3 totals 14 residues. Germline assignment: CDR1 SGDLS and CDR2 YYNGEE. The CDR3 loop is CASSVAGGPDTQYF. The CDR3 DNA is TGTGCCAGCAGCGTAGCGGGAGGTCCAGATACGCAGTATTTT. The variable domain in full, completed from reference TRBV9 and TRBJ2-3, reads DSGVTQTPKHLITATGQRVTLRCSPRSGDLSVYWYQQSLDQGLQFLIQYYNGEERAKGNILERFSAQQFPDLHSELNLSSLELGDSALYFCASSVAGGPDTQYFGPGTRLTVL.

J is TRBJ2-2 and V is TRBV7-9; D not resolved. The CDR3 runs 15 residues. Germline values: CDR1 SEHNR, CDR2 FQNEAQ (reference sequence). Trimming removed 7 bases at V and 0 bases at J, with 12 bases between. The CDR3 bases are TGTGCCAGCACGTGGACCGAAGCGAACACCGGGGAGCTGTTTTTT. It codes for CASTWTEANTGELFF.

CDR3 loop: CASRAIQGQETQYF. Here the CDR3 DNA reads TGTGCCAGCAGGGCCATACAGGGGCAAGAGACCCAGTACTTC. This rearrangement joins TRBV12-3 or TRBV12-4 to TRBJ2-5; 7 bases align to TRBD1. This CDR3 has 14 residues. The trim removed 6 bases at V and 2 bases at J, leaving 6 bases unmatched.

The chain uses TRBV5-1 and TRBJ2-1, with D perhaps matching TRBD1 or TRBD2 (5 bases each). Trimming took 4 bases from V and 1 from J, leaving 12 bases between them. Germline CDR1 is SGHRS and CDR2 is YFSETQ. The CDR3 is made up of 15 amino acids. The CDR3 DNA is TGCGCCAGCAGCGGGATTGGGGGTTCCTACAATGAGCAGTTCTTC. It translates to CASSGIGGSYNEQFF.

The chain employs TRBV6-2 or TRBV6-3 and TRBJ1-5; no firm D call. V was clipped by 2 bases and J by 3 bases, with 8 bases between them. In germline, CDR1 is MNHEY, CDR2 SVGEGT. The CDR3 consists of 14 residues. The CDR3 loop is CASSYGQLNQPQHF. CDR3 nucleotides: TGTGCCAGCAGTTACGGGCAGCTCAATCAGCCCCAGCATTTT.

The gene calls are TRBV28 and TRBJ2-5; D may be TRBD1 (5 bases). The ends were cut back, 4 bases at V and 5 bases at J, with 20 bases in the middle. The CDR3 is 16 residues long. Per germline, CDR1 MDHEN and CDR2 SYDVKM. The CDR3 is CASSSQGQGVWETQYF. The CDR3 DNA reads TGTGCCAGCAGTTCCCAAGGTCAGGGTGTGTGGGAGACCCAGTACTTC.

V usage is TRBV28 and J usage is TRBJ1-4; 7 bases line up with TRBD1. V was clipped by 3 bases and J by 2 bases; unmatched bases: 3. The germline CDR1 and CDR2 sequences are MDHEN and SYDVKM. The CDR3 covers 15 residues. The CDR3 here is CASSLTGSTNEKLFF. CDR3 coding DNA: TGTGCCAGCAGTTTGACAGGGAGCACTAATGAAAAACTGTTTTTT.

This rearrangement joins TRBV5-6 to TRBJ2-7, with TRBD1 matching over 7 bases. Unmatched junction bases numbered 5, after V lost 3 bases and J lost 5 bases. This CDR3 comprises 13 residues. From germline, CDR1 is SGHDT and CDR2 YYEEEE. The CDR3 sequence is CASSYDRANEQYF. The CDR3 DNA sequence: TGTGCCAGCAGCTATGACAGGGCGAACGAGCAGTACTTC.

This chain joins TRBV10-3 and TRBJ2-1, with a weak D call TRBD1 (5 bases). V was cut by 3 bases and J by 4 bases, with 10 bases left in between. This CDR3 comprises 14 residues. Germline V lookup: CDR1 ENHRY, CDR2 SYGVKD. CDR3 amino acids: CAISEPQVYNEQFF. DNA for the CDR3: TGTGCCATCAGTGAACCACAGGTGTACAATGAGCAGTTCTTC.

The gene calls are TRBV6-2 or TRBV6-3 and TRBJ1-5, with D maybe TRBD1 (6 bases). CDR1 and CDR2 (germline): MNHEY, SVGEGT. The ends were cut back, 7 bases at V and 5 bases at J, with 18 bases in the middle. CDR3 length: 15 residues. The CDR3: CASISPRDTDQPQHF. The CDR3 DNA reads TGTGCCAGCATAAGCCCCCGGGACACGGATCAGCCCCAGCATTTT.

This clonotype appeared a single time. The chain combines TRBV6-2 or TRBV6-3 with TRBJ2-1; possible D gene TRBD2, 5 bases. Per the germline V gene, CDR1 is MNHEY and CDR2 is SVGEGT. The CDR3 totals 18 residues. Trimming shortened V by 5 bases and J by 1 base, and 21 bases separated the two germline ends. The CDR3 is CASSRRPGMKKSYNEQFF. In nucleotides, the CDR3 is TGTGCCAGCAGTCGACGACCGGGGATGAAGAAATCCTACAATGAGCAGTTCTTC.

The rearrangement joins TRBV30 to TRBJ2-2; maybe TRBD1 (5 bases). Trimming took 3 bases from V and 0 from J, leaving 14 bases between them. From germline, CDR1 is GTSNPN and CDR2 SVGIG (reference sequence). The CDR3 spans 16 residues. The CDR3 DNA reads TGTGCCTGGAGACTCAGGGATACCACGAACACCGGGGAGCTGTTTTTT. It translates to CAWRLRDTTNTGELFF. The variable domain in full, with the rest retrieved from reference TRBV30 and TRBJ2-2, is SQTIHQWPATLVQPVGSPLSLECTVEGTSNPNLYWYRQAAGRGLQLLFYSVGIGQISSEVPQNLSASRPQDRQFILSSKKLLLSDSGFYLCAWRLRDTTNTGELFFGEGSRLTVL.

This clonotype occurred once. The chain is built from TRBV19 and TRBJ2-4; D might be TRBD1 (6 bases). This CDR3 is built from 14 residues. Germline V gene sequence: CDR1 LNHDA, CDR2 SQIVND (reference sequence). V was shortened by 4 bases and J by 13 bases, with 20 bases between the two germline ends. Here the CDR3 reads CASSSSRGTETQYF. The CDR3 region has the DNA TGTGCCAGTAGTAGCTCTAGGGGGACGGAGACACAGTACTTC.

This clonotype was detected only a few times. J is TRBJ2-7 and V is TRBV27; 7 bases agree with TRBD1. The CDR3 contains 14 residues. Germline-derived CDR1 and CDR2 are MNHEY and SMNVEV (reference sequence). V shed 5 bases and J 2 bases; nucleotides not matched to a gene: 6. Here the CDR3 DNA reads TGTGCCAGCAGTCTACAGGGGACCCCCTACGAGCAGTACTTC. This encodes CASSLQGTPYEQYF.

V is TRBV30 and J is TRBJ1-5; TRBD1 matches at 11 bases. The CDR3 runs 15 residues. CDR1 is GTSNPN and CDR2 is SVGIG in the germline V gene (reference sequence). Trimming at V came to 0 bases and at J to 7 bases, leaving 5 bases not matched to a gene. This chain's CDR3 is CAWSVGQGAGQPQHF. In DNA, the CDR3 is TGTGCCTGGAGTGTAGGACAGGGGGCAGGGCAGCCCCAGCATTTT.

This chain links TRBV6-6 with TRBJ2-7; 9 bases agree with TRBD1. This CDR3 is 15 amino acids long. CDR1 and CDR2 from the germline V gene are MNHNY and SVGAGI (reference sequence). Trimming took 6 bases from V and 5 from J; bases not matched to a gene: 11. The DNA of the CDR3 is TGTGCCAGCAGGTACCGGGACAGGGTAAACAACGAGCAGTACTTC. Translating gives CASRYRDRVNNEQYF.

The genes are TRBV6-5 and TRBJ2-2, with D uncertain. V gave up 5 bases and J gave up 1 base, with 11 bases separating them. Germline V CDR1 and CDR2: MNHEY, SVGAGI. The CDR3 spans 15 residues. The CDR3 reads CASSPLPGNTGELFF. The DNA for the CDR3 is TGTGCCAGCAGTCCTCTGCCAGGGAACACCGGGGAGCTGTTTTTT.

This clonotype has only a few counts. The rearrangement uses TRBV7-8 and TRBJ2-2, with 9 bases that match TRBD2. The CDR3 covers 15 residues. Germline V gives CDR1 SGHVS, CDR2 FQNEAQ. V shed 1 base, J shed 3 bases, and the junction held 0 bases outside the gene matches. This chain's CDR3 is CASSLERGDTGELFF. CDR3 bases: TGTGCCAGCAGCTTAGAGCGGGGGGACACCGGGGAGCTGTTTTTT.

The rearrangement uses TRBV24-1 and TRBJ2-3, with TRBD2 identical over 8 bases. V lost 4 bases, J lost 2 bases, and 7 bases stayed unmatched. Germline V gives CDR1 KGHDR, CDR2 SFDVKD. CDR3 length: 16 amino acids. As DNA, the CDR3 is TGTGCCACCAGTGACCACGGGGGGGGGAACACAGATACGCAGTATTTT. It specifies CATSDHGGGNTDTQYF.

V gene TRBV7-9 combines with J gene TRBJ2-7; D uncertain. Germline V gives CDR1 SEHNR, CDR2 FQNEAQ (reference sequence). The length of the CDR3 is 12 residues. V was shortened by 4 bases and J by 3 bases, with 7 bases between the two germline ends. The DNA of the CDR3 is TGTGCCAGCAGCTCGGACGACTACGAGCAGTACTTC. The encoded protein is CASSSDDYEQYF.

The CDR3 nucleotides read TGTGCCAGCTCGTCGGGACAGACTTATAACTATGGCTACACCTTC. Its protein product is CASSSGQTYNYGYTF. This rearrangement joins TRBV6-5 to TRBJ1-2, with TRBD1 matching 7 bases. The CDR3 runs 15 residues. Germline CDR1 reads MNHEY; CDR2 reads SVGAGI. V shed 8 bases, J shed 1 base, and the junction held 10 bases outside the gene matches.

The genes are TRBV19 and TRBJ1-5, with TRBD1 as a possible D gene (5 bases). Germline V gene lookup returns CDR1 LNHDA and CDR2 SQIVND (reference sequence). With 5 bases removed from V and 9 bases from J, the gap between germline ends came to 11 bases. The CDR3 consists of 12 residues. CDR3: CASSPGPGPQHF. CDR3 coding DNA: TGTGCCAGTAGTCCAGGGCCTGGGCCCCAGCATTTT.

This chain connects TRBV4-3 to TRBJ2-3, with unresolved D. From germline, CDR1 is LGHNA and CDR2 YSLEER. This CDR3 is built from 15 residues. The V gene lost 5 bases and the J gene lost 6 bases, with 18 bases spanning the gap. CDR3 residues: CASSSFSGPRDTQYF. DNA of the CDR3: TGCGCCAGCAGCTCATTCTCCGGGCCCCGGGATACGCAGTATTTT.

This clonotype is a singleton in its sample. This chain joins TRBV27 and TRBJ1-2; possibly TRBD1 for D (5 bases). Trimming stripped 2 bases from V and 7 bases from J, with 11 bases between. This CDR3 is 13 amino acids long. Germline V gene lookup returns CDR1 MNHEY and CDR2 SMNVEV (reference sequence). CDR3 DNA: TGTGCCAGCAGTTTAGGGGGTATCGGTGGCTACACCTTC. Encoded protein: CASSLGGIGGYTF.

The chain carries TRBV13 and TRBJ2-3; D gene uncertain. V was pared by 7 bases and J by 5 bases, with 16 bases between. CDR3 length: 14 residues. Germline V gene lookup returns CDR1 PRHDT and CDR2 FYEKMQ (reference sequence). CDR3 sequence reads: CASTLWGFRDTQYF. CDR3 nucleotides: TGTGCCAGCACCTTGTGGGGTTTTAGAGATACGCAGTATTTT.

The chain combines TRBV29-1 with TRBJ1-4, with TRBD1 as a possible D gene (6 bases). The CDR3 loop spans 14 amino acids. Germline V lookup: CDR1 SQVTM, CDR2 ANQGSEA. The V end lost 3 bases, the J end lost 7 bases, and 15 bases lay between the germline ends. CDR3 sequence reads: CSVDAGAGGEKLFF. DNA for the CDR3: TGCAGCGTTGACGCGGGGGCAGGTGGTGAAAAACTGTTTTTT.

The chain couples TRBV6-5 to TRBJ2-7; possible D gene TRBD1, 6 bases. CDR3 length equals 14 residues. Germline CDR1 is MNHEY and CDR2 is SVGAGI. V was trimmed by 0 bases and J by 3 bases, leaving 9 bases between them. CDR3 in amino acids: CASSYSSRGYEQYF. The CDR3 DNA reads TGTGCCAGCAGTTACTCTTCCAGGGGCTACGAGCAGTACTTC.

The J gene is TRBJ2-5, the V gene TRBV7-3, with D unclear. In germline, CDR1 is SGHTA, CDR2 FQGTGA. Between the trimmed V and J ends, which lost 4 bases and 1 base, there was a span of 7 bases. There are 13 residues in the CDR3. CDR3 protein: CASSSPGQETQYF. In DNA, the CDR3 is TGTGCCAGCAGCTCCCCAGGCCAAGAGACCCAGTACTTC.